The rows below give T cell receptor beta chains drawn from one sample of a study of T cell clonotyping in hematopoietic cell transplantation. The method was immunoSEQ multiplex PCR; TCRdb's version includes in-frame clones alone and lacks a portion of them. The sample comprises some 14,000 clones, roughly 64% of which are singletons, and around a tenth rests with the top ten. Material for sequencing was PBMCs. The receptors derive from a human donor who either received an allogeneic hematopoietic cell transplant for a myeloid malignancy or was a related donor (not recorded which). Some clones in this sample may be carry-over from other donors' samples. Both conserved end residues are part of each CDR3. A D gene is named only where the DNA matches it firmly. Clone size is shown for a subset of rows, as once, few, many or a class of expanded clone.

.,TRBV5-4,TRBJ1-1,13,.,CASRERGNTEAFF,TGTGCCAGCAGAGAAAGGGGTAACACTGAAGCTTTCTTT
.,TRBV4-3,TRBJ2-3,16,.,CASSQESGATTDTQYF,TGCGCCAGCAGCCAAGAGTCCGGGGCGACCACAGATACGCAGTATTTT
TRBD1,TRBV9,TRBJ1-6,15,.,CASSARGNHNSPLHF,TGTGCCAGCAGCGCCAGGGGGAATCATAATTCACCCCTCCACTTT
.,TRBV30,TRBJ2-5,13,.,CARSTVGYETQYF,TGTGCCCGGAGTACTGTTGGGTACGAGACCCAGTACTTC
.,TRBV30,TRBJ1-2,15,few,CAWGATGPLVTGYTF,TGTGCCTGGGGGGCCACAGGGCCCTTAGTGACCGGCTACACCTTC
.,TRBV19,TRBJ2-7,16,.,CASRPSGRPQSYEQYF,TGTGCCAGTAGGCCCTCAGGGAGGCCCCAGTCCTACGAGCAGTACTTC
.,TRBV19,TRBJ2-2,17,.,CASSPLWGELNTGELFF,TGTGCCAGTAGTCCCTTATGGGGGGAGTTAAACACCGGGGAGCTGTTTTTT
TRBD2,TRBV25-1,TRBJ2-3,15,.,CASIGGGGSKDTQYF,TGTGCCAGCATAGGCGGCGGGGGTAGTAAAGATACGCAGTATTTT
.,TRBV15,TRBJ1-5,16,few,CATSRAGGRSNQPQHF,TGTGCCACCAGCAGAGCCGGGGGAAGGAGCAATCAGCCCCAGCATTTT
TRBD1,TRBV6-5,TRBJ1-5,14,once,CASSPTGEGQPQHF,TGTGCCAGTTCCCCTACAGGGGAGGGTCAGCCCCAGCATTTT
TRBD1,TRBV25-1,TRBJ1-1,13,medium-sized,CASRDPQGVEAFF,TGTGCCAGCAGAGATCCACAGGGGGTTGAAGCTTTCTTT
.,TRBV6-5,TRBJ2-7,13,few,CASRSSGAYEQYF,TGTGCCAGCAGATCATCGGGAGCCTACGAGCAGTACTTC
.,TRBV10-3,TRBJ2-1,13,few,CAISRDQYNEQFF,TGTGCCATCAGTCGGGACCAATACAATGAGCAGTTCTTC
.,TRBV30,TRBJ1-5,12,.,CAWSVLHQPQHF,TGTGCCTGGAGTGTTCTTCACCAGCCCCAGCATTTT
TRBD1,TRBV14,TRBJ2-7,15,.,CASSLRDRGLDEQYF,TGTGCCAGCAGCCTCCGGGACAGGGGGTTGGACGAGCAGTACTTC
.,TRBV5-8,TRBJ1-5,15,few,CASSLVSGGNQPQHF,TGTGCCAGCAGCTTGGTGTCAGGGGGCAATCAGCCCCAGCATTTT
.,TRBV5-6,TRBJ2-7,12,.,CASSLSNYEQYF,TGTGCCAGCAGCTTGTCGAACTACGAGCAGTACTTC
.,TRBV4-1,TRBJ2-2,15,.,CASSQGSWNTGELFF,TGCGCCAGCAGCCAGGGATCGTGGAACACCGGGGAGCTGTTTTTT
TRBD1,TRBV6-5,TRBJ2-7,14,once,CASSSRQGAREQYF,TGTGCCAGTTCCAGCCGGCAGGGGGCGAGAGAGCAGTACTTC
TRBD1,TRBV5-1,TRBJ2-5,13,few,CASSWGTEETQYF,TGCGCCAGCAGCTGGGGGACAGAAGAGACCCAGTACTTC
.,TRBV7-2,TRBJ1-1,13,.,CASSLVRGGVAFF,TGTGCCAGCAGCTTAGTTAGGGGGGGTGTAGCTTTCTTT
.,TRBV25-1,TRBJ1-6,15,.,CASKDGLGANSPLHF,TGTGCCAGCAAGGACGGGCTGGGAGCCAATTCACCCCTCCACTTT
.,TRBV30,TRBJ1-3,13,.,CAWAAFSGNTIYF,TGTGCCTGGGCAGCCTTCTCTGGAAACACCATATATTTT
.,TRBV19,TRBJ2-1,15,.,CASSIDPTVYNEQFF,TGTGCCAGTAGTATAGATCCGACAGTTTACAATGAGCAGTTCTTC
TRBD1,TRBV29-1,TRBJ2-7,11,.,CSTQGNGEQYF,TGCAGCACACAGGGGAACGGTGAGCAGTACTTC
.,TRBV6-5,TRBJ2-7,13,.,CASSYGGLYEQYF,TGTGCCAGCAGTTACGGAGGACTCTACGAGCAGTACTTC
.,TRBV9,TRBJ1-6,13,.,CASSVGTEPPLHF,TGTGCCAGCAGCGTGGGGACGGAGCCACCCCTCCACTTT
.,TRBV28,TRBJ2-5,14,.,CASSLLARQETQYF,TGTGCCAGCAGTTTATTGGCTAGGCAAGAGACCCAGTACTTC
.,TRBV5-4,TRBJ2-7,14,.,CASSSEFRAYEQYF,TGTGCCAGCAGCTCGGAATTCAGGGCTTACGAGCAGTACTTC